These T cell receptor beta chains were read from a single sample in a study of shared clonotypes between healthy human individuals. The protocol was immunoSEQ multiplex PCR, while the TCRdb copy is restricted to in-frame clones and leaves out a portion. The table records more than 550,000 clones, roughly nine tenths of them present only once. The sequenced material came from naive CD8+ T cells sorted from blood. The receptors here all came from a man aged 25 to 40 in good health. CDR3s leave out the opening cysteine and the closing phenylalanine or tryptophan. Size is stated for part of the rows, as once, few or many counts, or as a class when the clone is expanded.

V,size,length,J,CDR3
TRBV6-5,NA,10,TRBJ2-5,ASSFPPETQY
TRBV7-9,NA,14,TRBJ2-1,ASSFPTRSSYNEQF
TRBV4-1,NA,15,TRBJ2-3,ASRLTSGGGNTDTQY
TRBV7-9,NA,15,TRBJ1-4,ASSGILGKETNEKLF
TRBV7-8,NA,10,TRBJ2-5,ASTPLSETQY
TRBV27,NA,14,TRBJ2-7,ASSLGQGGYSYEQY
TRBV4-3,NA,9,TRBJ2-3,ASRDGDTQY
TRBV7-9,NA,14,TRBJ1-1,ASSRRDRGWSTEAF
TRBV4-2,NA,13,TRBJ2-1,ASSQSTGGVNEQF
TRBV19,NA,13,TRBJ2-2,ASSLLAANTGELF
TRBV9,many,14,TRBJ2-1,ASSGYALSSYNEQF
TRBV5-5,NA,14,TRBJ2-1,ASSLLWTSSYNEQF
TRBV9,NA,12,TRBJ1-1,ASSAGVAGTEAF
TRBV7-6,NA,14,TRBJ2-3,ASSLALGTDTDTQY
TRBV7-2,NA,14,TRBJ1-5,ASSLGAGTLNQPQH
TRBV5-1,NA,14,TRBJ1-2,ASSFSTEIRDTGYT
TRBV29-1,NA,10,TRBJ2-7,SVHALGREQY
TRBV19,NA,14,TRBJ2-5,ASSRRLADIQETQY
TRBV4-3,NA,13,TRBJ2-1,ASSQEAGAWNEQF
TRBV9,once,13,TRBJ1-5,ASSVQGNSNQPQH
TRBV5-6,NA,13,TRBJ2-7,ASSPHLRSAYEQY
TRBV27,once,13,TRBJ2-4,ASSPAGGVAGIQY
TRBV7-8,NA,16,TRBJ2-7,ASTLKTGMEVLAGEQY
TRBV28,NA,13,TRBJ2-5,ASSVGQGNWETQY
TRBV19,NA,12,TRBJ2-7,ASSRRDLRYEQY
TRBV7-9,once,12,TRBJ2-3,ASSLEGWGDTQY
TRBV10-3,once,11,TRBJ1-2,AISDGDNYGYT
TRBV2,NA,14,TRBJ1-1,ASTLRAQSMYTEAF
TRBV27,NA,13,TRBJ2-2,ASSLDSANTGELF
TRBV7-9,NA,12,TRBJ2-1,ASSTPQDYNEQF